The present T cell receptor beta chain was sequenced within a study of blood T cell repertoires in COVID-19. Across the whole study: Acute and convalescent COVID-19 samples came from the United States, Italy and Spain.

In the authors' methods: The assay estimated nucleated cells by amplifying reference gene primers. The protocol was immunoSEQ multiplex PCR, while the TCRdb copy is restricted to in-frame clones and leaves out a portion. V, J and clone size are taken as reported in that table, and D and trimming were inferred from the DNA itself. The sample carries approximately 55,000 clones, around 86% recorded once. Source material: peripheral blood. The TCR was taken from a man aged 50-60 years with active COVID-19.

CDR3 sequence (DNA): TGTGCCAGCTCAACACAGGGCGGGGACACTGAAGCTTTCTTT. Amino acids: CASSTQGGDTEAFF. The rearrangement links TRBV18 to TRBJ1-1; a weak D match, TRBD1 (6 bases). There are 14 residues in the CDR3. Germline V CDR1 and CDR2: KGHSH, LQKENI. V dropped 5 bases and J dropped 3 bases, with 13 bases sitting between them.